The rows below give T cell receptor beta chains drawn from one sample of a study of response to subunit inactivated influenza vaccine. TCRdb processed the RT-PCR reads anew with MiXCR; each CDR3 protein has one entry. The profile covers about 620,000 distinct CDR3 sequences, with approximately 10% appearing a single time and 8% to 13% taken by the ten largest. The same data also contributed to another study, on T cells expressing NK-cell markers.

This sample comprised PBMCs from blood, obtained on the day of vaccination. These receptors were collected from a man in his fifties or sixties who received an inactivated influenza vaccine. Both conserved end residues are part of each CDR3. D genes are given only for firm matches. Clone sizes are given selectively: once, few, many, or a class where the clone is expanded.

TGTGCCAGCAGAGCTGTGGGACAGCTCTACGAGCAGTACTTC CASRAVGQLYEQYF TRBV27 NA TRBD1 TRBJ2-7
TGCGCCAGCAGCCAAGATGGTACAGCCGGCTACACCTTC CASSQDGTAGYTF TRBV4-3 many NA TRBJ1-2
TGTGCCAGCAGGGGGACTAGCGGGAGCCCAGATACGCAGTATTTT CASRGTSGSPDTQYF TRBV2 NA TRBD2 TRBJ2-3
TGCAGTGCTGCCTTAGGGGAGGAGACCCAGTACTTC CSAALGEETQYF TRBV20-1 many NA TRBJ2-5
TGTGCCAGCAAGCCGGCCGGTGGGACCTACGAGCAGTACTTC CASKPAGGTYEQYF TRBV12-3/TRBV12-4 NA NA TRBJ2-7
TGCAGTGCTAGAGGTTTTGTTGGGTTGACAGATACGCAGTATTTT CSARGFVGLTDTQYF TRBV20-1 many NA TRBJ2-3
TGTGCCAGCAGTTTTAGAGGGGGTGAAAAACTGTTTTTT CASSFRGGEKLFF TRBV28 NA NA TRBJ1-4
TGTGCCAGCAGCGCGCTTAGCGGGAGGGCTTTCGATGAGCAGTTCTTC CASSALSGRAFDEQFF TRBV9 NA TRBD2 TRBJ2-1
TGTGCCAGCAGTTACAGAGGCTTTGAGCAGTTCTTC CASSYRGFEQFF TRBV6-2/TRBV6-3 NA NA TRBJ2-1
TGTGCCAGCAGTTACTCCTCTCCAGGGGCTTTTTACACCGGGGAGCTGTTTTTT CASSYSSPGAFYTGELFF TRBV6-5 NA NA TRBJ2-2
TGTGCCAGCAGCACCGATTCGGGACTAGCGACCTACAATGAGCAGTTCTTC CASSTDSGLATYNEQFF TRBV14 few TRBD2 TRBJ2-1
TGTGCCAGCTTATTAGCGCGACAAGAGACCCAGTACTTC CASLLARQETQYF TRBV18 few NA TRBJ2-5
TGTGCCAGCTCACCACCGGGACGCACAGATACGCAGTATTTT CASSPPGRTDTQYF TRBV18 many NA TRBJ2-3
TGTGCCACCAGTGACCCCCAAGAGACCCAGTACTTC CATSDPQETQYF TRBV24-1 many NA TRBJ2-5
TGTGCCAGCAGCCCTGTAGGGGGAGGAACTGAAGCTTTCTTT CASSPVGGGTEAFF TRBV12-3/TRBV12-4 NA NA TRBJ1-1
TGTGCCAGCAGCGGTGTAGGGGGTCAGGGTGGCTACACCTTC CASSGVGGQGGYTF TRBV9 NA NA TRBJ1-2
TGTGCCAGCAGCCAAGGATTCCCCAATGAGCAGTTCTTC CASSQGFPNEQFF TRBV6-6 few NA TRBJ2-1
TGTGCCAGTAGTATGGGGGGGCCCCACGCCTACGAGCAGTACTTC CASSMGGPHAYEQYF TRBV19 few NA TRBJ2-7
TGTGCCAGCAGCCCCTGGCGTGAGGTGACAGATACGCAGTATTTT CASSPWREVTDTQYF TRBV7-9 few NA TRBJ2-3
TGTGCCAGCAGTTTACCGGGACAGAGTTATCAGCCCCAGCATTTT CASSLPGQSYQPQHF TRBV12-3/TRBV12-4 NA TRBD1 TRBJ1-5
TGTGCCACCAGCAGGGATCCGGGGATAATAGAGACCCAGTACTTC CATSRDPGIIETQYF TRBV15 NA NA TRBJ2-5